This T cell receptor (beta chain) was documented in a study of PD-L1 blockade in urothelial cancer. The germline CDR1 and CDR2 sequences are SGHRS and YFSETQ. The trim removed 4 bases at V and 3 bases at J, leaving 6 bases unmatched. This CDR3 region has 15 residues. Here immunoSEQ multiplex PCR was the method, and the copy in TCRdb shows in-frame clones only, minus some. The sample includes 14,000 to 15,000 clones, roughly 88% seen only once; the top ten take 12% to 15%. The input for sequencing was PBMCs, taken around atezolizumab (anti-PD-L1) treatment. This receptor was taken from a man between 70 and 80 years old with urothelial cancer. The chain joins TRBV5-1 to TRBJ1-3, with TRBD1 matching over 8 bases. The CDR3 region has the DNA TGCGCCAGCAGCCAGGACAGGGTCTTTGGAAACACCATATATTTT. Translating it yields CASSQDRVFGNTIYF. The variable domain in full, with the rest retrieved from reference TRBV5-1 and TRBJ1-3, is KAGVTQTPRYLIKTRGQQVTLSCSPISGHRSVSWYQQTPGQGLQFLFEYFSETQRNKGNFPGRFSGRQFSNSRSEMNVSTLELGDSALYLCASSQDRVFGNTIYFGEGSWLTVV.